The 18 T cell receptor beta chains below come from one sample, sequenced in a study of human thymus T cells. Libraries were prepared by immunoSEQ multiplex PCR; TCRdb keeps only in-frame clonotypes and omits some of them. The data show some 130,000 clones, about 93% seen once. Resections from corrective heart surgery supplied the thymus tissue. Sequencing was carried out using thymus tissue. These receptors were taken from a boy under three years old with a congenital heart defect but otherwise immunologically healthy.

J is TRBJ2-7 and V is TRBV11-2; TRBD2 matches 14 bases. The CDR3 consists of 18 residues. Per germline, CDR1 SGHAT and CDR2 FQNNGV. J lost 0 bases, V lost 4 bases, and 8 bases had no gene match. The chain's CDR3 is CASSSLCGTSGGSYEQYF. CDR3 sequence (DNA): TGTGCCAGCAGCTCACTCTGCGGGACTAGCGGGGGCTCCTACGAGCAGTACTTC. The complete variable domain, with remaining parts taken from reference TRBV11-2 and TRBJ2-7, reads EAGVAQSPRYKIIEKRQSVAFWCNPISGHATLYWYQQILGQGPKLLIQFQNNGVVDDSQLPKDRFSAERLKGVDSTLKIQPAKLEDSAVYLCASSSLCGTSGGSYEQYFGPGTRLTVT.

The J gene is TRBJ1-1, the V gene TRBV5-5; 7 bases map to TRBD1. Germline-derived CDR1 and CDR2 are SGHKS and YYEKEE (reference sequence). V gave up 7 bases and J gave up 1 base; unmatched junction bases: 4. This CDR3 comprises 13 residues. CDR3 sequence (DNA): TGTGCCAGCGACAGGGAGGAGAACACTGAAGCTTTCTTT. It is translated as CASDREENTEAFF. The whole variable domain, remainder taken from reference TRBV5-5 and TRBJ1-1, is DAGVTQSPTHLIKTRGQQVTLRCSPISGHKSVSWYQQVLGQGPQFIFQYYEKEERGRGNFPDRFSARQFPNYSSELNVNALLLGDSALYLCASDREENTEAFFGQGTRLTVV.

V is TRBV4-3 and J is TRBJ1-4; D remains unclear. Germline V gives CDR1 LGHNA, CDR2 YSLEER. CDR3 length: 15 amino acids. Trimming left V 3 bases short and J 1 base short, with 9 bases between. CDR3 loop: CASSQTDGTNEKLFF. DNA for the CDR3: TGCGCCAGCAGCCAGACGGACGGAACTAATGAAAAACTGTTTTTT.

This chain joins TRBV30 and TRBJ2-3; no definite D call. This CDR3 spans 15 amino acids. The germline gives CDR1 GTSNPN, CDR2 SVGIG (reference sequence). Trimming took off 2 bases at V and 4 bases at J, with 16 bases between the two ends. The chain's CDR3 is CAWSPPGQLADTQYF. The CDR3 DNA reads as TGTGCCTGGAGTCCTCCCGGCCAGTTGGCAGATACGCAGTATTTT.

This clone was detected once. The V and J genes are TRBV28 and TRBJ1-2; TRBD1 matches 8 bases. The germline V gene has CDR1 MDHEN and CDR2 SYDVKM. J gave up 6 bases and V 5 bases, and 5 bases lay outside the gene matches. This CDR3 has 13 amino acids. The CDR3 DNA sequence: TGTGCCAGCAGTCCCGGACAGGGCCATGGCTACACCTTC. Translated, it gives CASSPGQGHGYTF.

This rearrangement joins TRBV15 to TRBJ2-3, with 8 bases identical to TRBD2. The CDR3 runs 21 residues. Trimming cost V 0 bases and J 2 bases; bases outside gene matches: 19. Germline V gene sequence: CDR1 LNHNV, CDR2 YYDKDF (reference sequence). CDR3 protein: CATSRDGRVVKRGRPTDTQYF. CDR3 in DNA: TGTGCCACCAGCAGAGATGGGAGGGTGGTAAAGCGGGGGCGACCCACAGATACGCAGTATTTT.

V usage is TRBV10-3 and J usage is TRBJ1-5, with 8 bases that match TRBD1. Losses at the gene ends were 11 bases for V and 4 bases for J; bases not matched to a gene: 10. CDR1 ENHRY and CDR2 SYGVKD come from the germline V gene. The CDR3 has 14 residues. The CDR3: CAASGTGRNQPQHF. The CDR3 nucleotides are TGTGCCGCCTCCGGGACAGGTCGAAATCAGCCCCAGCATTTT.

This sequence joins TRBV5-1 and TRBJ2-7; D is ambiguous. CDR3 length: 16 amino acids. Germline CDR1 reads SGHRS; CDR2 reads YFSETQ. Trimming stripped 4 bases from V and 6 bases from J, with 23 bases between. The CDR3 region is CASSPSVPVWVGEQYF. CDR3 sequence (DNA): TGCGCCAGCAGCCCGTCCGTTCCCGTCTGGGTAGGCGAGCAGTACTTC.

The rearrangement joins TRBV6-1 to TRBJ2-2, with a possible D match to TRBD2 (5 bases). Deletions cut 11 bases from V and 3 bases from J, with 16 bases between. There are 14 residues in the CDR3. CDR1 and CDR2 from the germline V gene are MNHNS and SASEGT. CDR3 bases: TGTGCCCTAAGCGGTCCCGAGGACACCGGGGAGCTGTTTTTT. The encoded protein is CALSGPEDTGELFF.

The V gene is TRBV18, the J gene TRBJ2-3; D assignment may be TRBD1 or TRBD2 (5 bases each). V gave up 2 bases and J gave up 0 bases, with 15 bases separating them. Germline lookup yields CDR1 KGHSH and CDR2 LQKENI. The CDR3 runs 17 residues. CDR3 sequence (DNA): TGTGCCAGCTCACCAGGGACCACCCAAGGGAGCACAGATACGCAGTATTTT. This codes for CASSPGTTQGSTDTQYF.

The rearrangement links TRBV19 to TRBJ2-1, with D uncertain. Germline CDR1 and CDR2: LNHDA and SQIVND (reference sequence). The ends were cut back, 1 base at V and 10 bases at J, with 5 bases in the middle. This CDR3 comprises 11 residues. DNA of the CDR3: TGTGCCAGTAGTATAGCGGACGAGCAGTTCTTC. Its protein product is CASSIADEQFF.

V is TRBV5-5 and J is TRBJ2-3, with 7 bases lining up with TRBD2. Trimming cost V 2 bases and J 5 bases; bases outside gene matches: 20. The CDR3 totals 19 residues. CDR1 and CDR2 (germline): SGHKS, YYEKEE (reference sequence). CDR3 bases: TGTGCCAGCAGCTTATCTCTGGGACTACAAAGCGGGGAAGGAGATACGCAGTATTTT. The encoded protein is CASSLSLGLQSGEGDTQYF.

The genes are TRBV5-1 and TRBJ1-4, with a weak D call TRBD1 (6 bases). The CDR3 loop spans 14 amino acids. Trimming pared 2 bases from V and 9 bases from J, leaving 14 bases between. The germline V gene has CDR1 SGHRS and CDR2 YFSETQ. In DNA, the CDR3 is TGCGCCAGCAGCTTCTCACAGGGAGAACAAAAACTGTTTTTT. It is translated as CASSFSQGEQKLFF.

This clone came up once. The chain combines TRBV30 with TRBJ1-2, with D uncertain. V lost 1 base, J lost 8 bases, and 14 bases lay in between. Germline lookup yields CDR1 GTSNPN and CDR2 SVGIG (reference sequence). The CDR3 has 13 residues. CDR3 protein: CAWSGNPPRGYTF. The CDR3 DNA is TGTGCCTGGAGTGGGAATCCTCCGCGGGGCTACACCTTC.

The chain couples TRBV9 to TRBJ2-2; TRBD1 aligns across 8 bases. V trimming: 4 bases; J trimming: 8 bases; junction bases outside the gene matches: 7. CDR1 SGDLS and CDR2 YYNGEE come from the germline V gene. CDR3 length: 14 amino acids. CDR3 sequence reads: CASSPRDRMGELFF. Here the CDR3 DNA reads TGTGCCAGCAGCCCGCGGGACAGGATGGGGGAGCTGTTTTTT. The variable domain in full, with the rest retrieved from reference TRBV9 and TRBJ2-2, is DSGVTQTPKHLITATGQRVTLRCSPRSGDLSVYWYQQSLDQGLQFLIQYYNGEERAKGNILERFSAQQFPDLHSELNLSSLELGDSALYFCASSPRDRMGELFFGEGSRLTVL.

This clone was recorded once. The gene calls are TRBV7-4 and TRBJ2-5; D uncertain. The V and J ends lost 3 bases and 4 bases respectively, with 3 bases between them. CDR1 SGHVT and CDR2 SQSDAQ come from the germline V gene. The CDR3 is 11 residues long. CDR3 sequence reads: CASSFGETQYF. The DNA of the CDR3 is TGTGCCAGCAGCTTTGGAGAGACCCAGTACTTC.

The chain is built from TRBV7-9 and TRBJ1-2, with TRBD1 as a possible D gene (6 bases). The V gene lost 2 bases and the J gene lost 8 bases, with 12 bases spanning the gap. This CDR3 spans 13 amino acids. Germline loops: CDR1 SEHNR, CDR2 FQNEAQ (reference sequence). Here the CDR3 reads CASSLNWGQGYTF. The CDR3 DNA is TGTGCCAGCAGCTTAAATTGGGGGCAGGGCTACACCTTC. Full variable domain (remainder filled in from reference TRBV7-9 and TRBJ1-2): DTGVSQNPRHKITKRGQNVTFRCDPISEHNRLYWYRQTLGQGPEFLTYFQNEAQLEKSRLLSDRFSAERPKGSFSTLEIQRTEQGDSAMYLCASSLNWGQGYTFGSGTRLTVV.

The V call is TRBV6-4, the J call TRBJ2-7, with 7 bases aligning to TRBD2. This CDR3 is 14 amino acids long. Trimming cost V 10 bases and J 5 bases; bases outside gene matches: 14. CDR1 is MRHNA, CDR2 SNTAGT, per germline. CDR3 sequence: CANKLGGRPHEQYF. CDR3 bases: TGTGCCAACAAACTGGGAGGGAGGCCGCACGAGCAGTACTTC.